One and the same sample provided the 17 T cell receptor beta chains below, sequenced in a study of memory CD4+ T cells and cytomegalovirus serostatus. The sort gate was single viable CD3+CD4+CD8-CD45RO+ cells for memory CD4+ T cells. Measured with immunoSEQ multiplex PCR; TCRdb has only the in-frame clones, and not every one. Of about 50,000 clones listed, roughly 87% were seen once; the top ten hold approximately 0.43%. The sequenced material came from memory CD4+ T cells from blood. The receptors shown here come from an adult in good health and CMV-seronegative.

V gene TRBV7-3 combines with J gene TRBJ2-1; TRBD2 matches at 8 bases. The CDR3 runs 15 residues. From germline, CDR1 is SGHTA and CDR2 FQGTGA. V was pared by 2 bases and J by 6 bases, with 6 bases of the junction left unmatched. In DNA, the CDR3 is TGTGCCAGCAGCTTAGGTCTAGCGGGCTCCAATGAGCAGTTCTTC. It translates to CASSLGLAGSNEQFF.

V and J are TRBV7-9 and TRBJ2-7, with unresolved D. Trimming removed 5 bases at V and 2 bases at J, with 10 bases between. The germline V gene encodes CDR1 SEHNR and CDR2 FQNEAQ (reference sequence). This CDR3 has 13 residues. In nucleotides, the CDR3 is TGTGCCAGCAGCCCACCCGGGCCCTACGAGCAGTACTTC. Protein: CASSPPGPYEQYF.

J is TRBJ1-2 and V is TRBV4-3; D not certain. The germline V and J ends were trimmed by 0 bases and 5 bases, with 7 bases remaining between them. Germline CDR1 reads LGHNA; CDR2 reads YSLEER. CDR3 length equals 13 residues. CDR3 residues: CASSQEGRYGYTF. The CDR3 region has the DNA TGCGCCAGCAGCCAAGAAGGCAGATATGGCTACACCTTC.

V is TRBV7-2 and J is TRBJ2-3, with D perhaps TRBD2 (6 bases). Germline loops: CDR1 SGHTA, CDR2 FQGNSA. Trimming cost V 3 bases and J 2 bases, with 9 bases left between them. This CDR3 is built from 14 residues. The CDR3 nucleotides are TGTGCCAGCAGCTTCGGGGGAGACACAGATACGCAGTATTTT. Amino acids: CASSFGGDTDTQYF.

This clone was detected only a few times. The chain is built from TRBV5-5 and TRBJ1-4; D is unclear. Deletions cut 0 bases from V and 0 bases from J, with 9 bases between. The CDR3 runs to 16 residues. In germline, CDR1 is SGHKS, CDR2 YYEKEE (reference sequence). The CDR3 region is CASSLGRIATNEKLFF. CDR3 coding DNA: TGTGCCAGCAGCTTGGGACGGATTGCAACTAATGAAAAACTGTTTTTT.

The V gene is TRBV30, the J gene TRBJ1-1; D possibly corresponds to TRBD1 (5 bases). Germline CDR1 is GTSNPN and CDR2 is SVGIG (reference sequence). Trimming pared 4 bases from V and 4 bases from J, leaving 13 bases between. The CDR3 is 13 residues long. The CDR3 is CAWTGIGGTEAFF. CDR3 coding DNA: TGTGCCTGGACAGGGATAGGCGGCACTGAAGCTTTCTTT.

This chain links TRBV15 with TRBJ1-6; D is ambiguous. CDR1 LNHNV and CDR2 YYDKDF come from the germline V gene (reference sequence). The CDR3 contains 15 residues. V was cut by 5 bases and J by 0 bases, with 8 bases left in between. In DNA form, the CDR3 reads TGTGCCACCAGCGGCGGTAGCTCCTATAATTCACCCCTCCACTTT. Translating it yields CATSGGSSYNSPLHF. Combining the CDR3 with reference TRBV15 and TRBJ1-6 gives the whole variable domain DAMVIQNPRYQVTQFGKPVTLSCSQTLNHNVMYWYQQKSSQAPKLLFHYYDKDFNNEADTPDNFQSRRPNTSFCFLDIRSPGLGDTAMYLCATSGGSSYNSPLHFGNGTRLTVT.

V gene TRBV4-3 combines with J gene TRBJ1-4; weak D call: TRBD1 (5 bases). The CDR3 length is 16 residues. Looked up from germline, CDR1 is LGHNA and CDR2 is YSLEER. V gave up 1 base and J gave up 8 bases, with 17 bases separating them. The CDR3 here is CASSQGLGREREKLFF. In DNA, the CDR3 is TGCGCCAGCAGCCAAGGATTGGGACGGGAAAGGGAAAAACTGTTTTTT.

This clone turned up a few times. V usage is TRBV6-4 and J usage is TRBJ1-6; no firm D call. Trimming cost V 2 bases and J 8 bases, with 7 bases left between them. Germline V CDR1 and CDR2: MRHNA, SNTAGT. The CDR3 covers 13 residues. The CDR3 sequence is CASSDGPHSPLHF. In DNA, the CDR3 is TGTGCCAGCAGTGACGGGCCTCATTCACCCCTCCACTTT.

This clone was recorded a few times. V gene TRBV11-2 combines with J gene TRBJ1-6, with D unclear. The V end lost 3 bases, the J end lost 4 bases, and 4 bases lay between the germline ends. The CDR3 is made up of 13 amino acids. Germline CDR1 SGHAT, CDR2 FQNNGV. CDR3 protein: CASSFSYNSPLHF. The CDR3 DNA follows: TGTGCCAGCAGCTTTAGTTATAATTCACCCCTCCACTTT.

The CDR3 region is CASSPRPKNTEAFF. CDR3 in DNA: TGTGCCAGCAGTCCTAGGCCTAAGAACACTGAAGCTTTCTTT. V and J are TRBV7-8 and TRBJ1-1; D is unclear. Germline-derived CDR1 and CDR2 are SGHVS and FQNEAQ. This CDR3 comprises 14 residues. Trimming removed 6 bases at V and 1 base at J, with 12 bases between.

This chain links TRBV28 with TRBJ1-2; D unclear. V was shortened by 7 bases and J by 2 bases, with 5 bases between the two germline ends. Germline CDR1 is MDHEN and CDR2 is SYDVKM. There are 11 residues in the CDR3. The CDR3 here is CASKVNYGYTF. The CDR3 DNA reads as TGTGCCAGCAAGGTGAACTATGGCTACACCTTC.

The V call is TRBV4-2, the J call TRBJ2-3, with 12 bases aligning to TRBD2. This CDR3 is built from 17 residues. Germline CDR1 and CDR2: LGHNA and YNFKEQ. Trimming cost V 0 bases and J 2 bases; bases outside gene matches: 3. The CDR3 region is CASSQEPSGGATDTQYF. The CDR3, as DNA: TGTGCCAGCAGCCAAGAGCCTAGCGGGGGGGCCACAGATACGCAGTATTTT.

The J gene is TRBJ1-1, the V gene TRBV6-6; D not certain. The CDR3 is 13 residues long. V lost 7 bases and J 8 bases, leaving 17 bases between the germline ends. In germline, CDR1 is MNHNY, CDR2 SVGAGI (reference sequence). CDR3 nucleotide sequence: TGTGCCAGCAATACAGACCCTAGAAAGGAAGCTTTCTTT. Translating gives CASNTDPRKEAFF.

This chain connects TRBV5-1 to TRBJ1-1, with 7 nucleotides matching TRBD1. The CDR3 consists of 14 residues. V shed 4 bases and J 0 bases; nucleotides not matched to a gene: 3. Germline CDR1 reads SGHRS; CDR2 reads YFSETQ. The CDR3 here is CASSLTGLNTEAFF. Here the CDR3 DNA reads TGCGCCAGCAGCCTGACAGGGCTGAACACTGAAGCTTTCTTT.

This CDR3 is CASSTQGFYGYTF. The CDR3 DNA reads TGTGCCAGCAGCACACAGGGCTTCTATGGCTACACCTTC. The genes are TRBV11-1 and TRBJ1-2; tentative D call: TRBD1 (6 bases). V gave up 5 bases and J gave up 4 bases, with 11 bases separating them. Per germline, CDR1 SGHAT and CDR2 FQDESV (reference sequence). The CDR3 consists of 13 residues. Together with reference TRBV11-1 and TRBJ1-2, the CDR3 gives the full variable domain: EAEVAQSPRYKITEKSQAVAFWCDPISGHATLYWYRQILGQGPELLVQFQDESVVDDSQLPKDRFSAERLKGVDSTLKIQPAELGDSAMYLCASSTQGFYGYTFGSGTRLTVV.

This sequence joins TRBV25-1 and TRBJ1-6; D unresolved. Germline assignment: CDR1 MGHDK and CDR2 SYGVNS. V lost 7 bases and J 5 bases, leaving 9 bases between the germline ends. The CDR3 consists of 13 residues. The CDR3 DNA reads TGTGCCAGCAAGGGTCCCAATAATTCACCCCTCCACTTT. Translation gives CASKGPNNSPLHF.